This T cell receptor (beta chain) was sequenced during a study of CD8 T cells in Susac syndrome. Overall study results and limits: Acknowledgment was made by the study that its TCR sequencing and HLA analysis involved a relatively small number of individuals.

The CD8+ and CD4+ T cells were negatively isolated, with the TEMRA cells enriched by FACS. RNA, at about 0.45 to 1 ug, was reverse transcribed with random hexamers. The authors amplified TCR beta CDR3 across 54 Vbeta and 13 Jbeta using immunoSEQ multiplex PCR. TCRdb independently ran MiXCR on the immunoSEQ multiplex PCR reads; one entry per CDR3 protein. The table includes 150,000 to 200,000 distinct CDR3 sequences, 90% to 95% detected once. About this clonotype itself: No antigen is known for it.

Unmatched junction bases numbered 5, after V lost 2 bases and J lost 5 bases. Germline V gene sequence: CDR1 SGDLS, CDR2 YYNGEE. CDR3 length: 14 residues. The clonotype comes from a human donor with multiple sclerosis. Sequenced input: CD8+ T cells from PBMCs. V is TRBV9 and J is TRBJ1-2, with 8 bases aligning to TRBD1. The CDR3 DNA sequence: TGTGCCAGCAGCGTTGACAGGGGAGGTTATGGCTACACCTTC. It is translated as CASSVDRGGYGYTF.